The present TCR beta chain was sequenced within a study of T cell responses to AZD1222 COVID-19 vaccine. Whole-study findings and limits: Elevations in Spike-specific TCR breadth and depth followed administration of two AZD1222 doses.

Second doses at about 4 or about 12 weeks were pooled. Assay used: immunoSEQ multiplex PCR; TCRdb lists only in-frame clones, some missing. This table holds around 87,000 clones, 75% to 90% found once. With respect to this clone: Its antigen is still unknown.

This CDR3 region has 13 residues. Germline V gene lookup returns CDR1 SQVTM and CDR2 ANQGSEA. With 7 bases removed from V and 2 bases from J, the gap between germline ends came to 14 bases. The sequencing used peripheral blood, collected 28 days after the second AZD1222 dose. The clonotype was recovered from an adult who received the AZD1222 COVID-19 vaccine. The V and J genes are TRBV29-1 and TRBJ1-1, with D uncertain. The CDR3, as DNA: TGCAGCGCCTACCCGCTGGGTAACACTGAAGCTTTCTTT. Translated, it gives CSAYPLGNTEAFF.